This paragraph reports one T cell receptor beta chain. The antigen remains unidentified. PCR used 60 Vbeta primers and 13 Jbeta primers. TCRdb's table, derived via immunoSEQ multiplex PCR, lists solely in-frame clones and lacks some. The data contain over 150,000 clones, 70% to 90% of them singletons. Donors sampled were nominally healthy, though unrecorded immune exposures were likely. This specimen comes from a study of cytomegalovirus exposure and HLA in healthy donors. Trimming stripped 2 bases from V and 0 bases from J, with 11 bases between. Germline-derived CDR1 and CDR2 are MGHRA and YSYEKL. The CDR3 is 16 residues long. Findings and caveats of the study: It emerged from a later analysis that several of the most significant clusters appeared to be linked to common viral pathogens. At a 0.05 false discovery rate, a later analysis found some 18,000 TCR beta sequences to be associated with HLA alleles.

The TCR originated in a man aged 30 to 45 in good health and CMV-seropositive. The chain carries TRBV4-1 and TRBJ2-1; TRBD1 is a possible D gene (5 bases). The sequencing sample was made of PBMCs. CDR3 coding DNA: TGCGCCAGCAGCCAACGGTCCAGGGCCTCCTACAATGAGCAGTTCTTC. Translating gives CASSQRSRASYNEQFF.